A selection of T cell receptor beta chains follows, all from one sample in a study of blood T cell repertoires in COVID-19. TCRdb's table, derived via immunoSEQ multiplex PCR, lists solely in-frame clones and lacks some. Here the sample spans 110,000 or so clones, about 74% being singletons. Specimen: peripheral blood. The receptors stem from a man aged 65-85 years with acute or convalescent COVID-19. CDR3s include the opening cysteine and the closing phenylalanine or tryptophan. A D gene is named only where the DNA matches it firmly. Where a row states a size, it is once, few, many or the class of an expanded clone; other rows omit it.

v_call	d_call	clone_size	j_call	cdr3_aa	cdr3_nt
TRBV5-1	TRBD1	-	TRBJ1-1	CASSLVQGGRTEAFF	TGCGCCAGCAGCTTGGTACAGGGGGGAAGGACTGAAGCTTTCTTT
TRBV7-9	TRBD2	-	TRBJ2-7	CASSLFGAGGSPYEQYF	TGTGCCAGCAGCTTATTCGGGGCGGGGGGCTCCCCCTACGAGCAGTACTTC
TRBV7-2	TRBD2	-	TRBJ2-7	CASSSISGRSYEQYF	TGTGCCAGCAGCTCCATTAGCGGGCGCTCCTACGAGCAGTACTTC
TRBV6-5	TRBD1	-	TRBJ1-4	CASSSTGGVEKLFF	TGTGCCAGCAGTTCGACAGGGGGGGTTGAAAAACTGTTTTTT
TRBV28	TRBD1	once	TRBJ1-5	CASSPTGVQPQHF	TGTGCCAGCAGCCCGACAGGGGTGCAGCCCCAGCATTTT
TRBV5-1	TRBD1	-	TRBJ2-7	CASSRGQGYASYEQYF	TGCGCCAGCAGCAGGGGACAGGGGTATGCTTCCTACGAGCAGTACTTC
TRBV30	-	-	TRBJ1-6	CAGRPGHYNSPLHF	TGTGCCGGCCGACCGGGACATTACAATTCACCCCTCCACTTT
TRBV3-1/TRBV3-2	-	-	TRBJ1-2	CASSQGTLSYGYTF	TGTGCCAGCAGCCAAGGGACTTTATCCTATGGCTACACCTTC
TRBV7-8	-	-	TRBJ1-4	CASSLGDRATNEKLFF	TGTGCCAGCAGCTTAGGTGACAGAGCAACTAATGAAAAACTGTTTTTT
TRBV28	-	once	TRBJ1-4	CASSPGNEKLFF	TGTGCCAGCAGCCCGGGGAATGAAAAACTGTTTTTT
TRBV28	-	-	TRBJ1-5	CASRTWDFNQPQHF	TGTGCCAGCAGGACTTGGGACTTCAATCAGCCCCAGCATTTT
TRBV5-1	TRBD1	-	TRBJ1-3	CASSSTGGAGNTIYF	TGCGCCAGCAGCTCTACAGGGGGCGCCGGAAACACCATATATTTT
TRBV7-8	-	-	TRBJ1-3	CASSPRGDTIYF	TGTGCCAGCAGCCCTCGGGGGGACACCATATATTTT
TRBV7-3	-	-	TRBJ2-1	CASSPSGSSYNEQFF	TGTGCCAGCAGCCCAAGCGGGTCCTCCTACAATGAGCAGTTCTTC
TRBV5-6	TRBD1	-	TRBJ1-2	CASTGTVNYGYTF	TGTGCCAGCACCGGGACAGTCAACTATGGCTACACCTTC
TRBV6-1	-	-	TRBJ2-7	CASSDNYEQYF	TGTGCCAGCAGTGACAATTACGAGCAGTACTTC
TRBV5-5	-	-	TRBJ2-7	CASSLGLTGRYEQYF	TGTGCCAGCAGCTTGGGGCTCACAGGGCGGTACGAGCAGTACTTC
TRBV6-6	-	few	TRBJ1-5	CASSSNRAPQPQHF	TGTGCCAGCAGTTCGAACAGGGCTCCTCAGCCCCAGCATTTT
TRBV18	TRBD2	-	TRBJ2-1	CASSPTSGMVEQFF	TGTGCCAGCTCACCAACTAGCGGGATGGTTGAGCAGTTCTTC
TRBV29-1	-	-	TRBJ2-7	CSVTGTGSSYEQYF	TGCAGCGTCACTGGGACCGGGAGCTCCTACGAGCAGTACTTC
TRBV9	-	-	TRBJ2-2	CASSAPMGGTGELFF	TGTGCCAGCAGCGCCCCCATGGGGGGAACCGGGGAGCTGTTTTTT